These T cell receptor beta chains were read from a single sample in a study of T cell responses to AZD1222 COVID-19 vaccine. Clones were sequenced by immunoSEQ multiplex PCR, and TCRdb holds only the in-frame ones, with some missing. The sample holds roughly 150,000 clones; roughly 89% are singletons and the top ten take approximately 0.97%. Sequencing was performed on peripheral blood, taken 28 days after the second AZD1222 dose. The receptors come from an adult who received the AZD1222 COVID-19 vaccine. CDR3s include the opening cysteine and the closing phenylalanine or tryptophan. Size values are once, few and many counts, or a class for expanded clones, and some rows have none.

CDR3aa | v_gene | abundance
CASSPRWGLGADTQYF | TRBV13 | NA
CASSLSGGSYEQYF | TRBV7-9 | NA
CASSLPYGGVGSTDTQYF | TRBV7-9 | NA
CASSPGDRYYGYTF | TRBV7-2 | NA
CSVVGGPNQPQHF | TRBV29-1 | NA
CASSSGSNEQFF | TRBV5-1 | NA
CASSFPLGRPTRYYEQYF | TRBV11-3 | NA
CASSGGSKETQYF | TRBV3-1/TRBV3-2 | once
CASSSPGLVHEQYF | TRBV5-4 | NA
CASSLGTGLGRLEQYF | TRBV13 | NA
CASSISRYEQYF | TRBV19 | NA
CASSSTTRQITGNSPLHF | TRBV27 | NA
CASSEGGQSRYEQYF | TRBV5-1 | NA
CASSYGSNQPQHF | TRBV6-2/TRBV6-3 | NA
CASSGGAKNIQYF | TRBV9 | NA
CASSPGDRGVEQYF | TRBV18 | NA
CASSSGRDYGYTF | TRBV5-4 | NA
CASSADGGYTF | TRBV5-1 | NA
CASSQGTAGNEQFF | TRBV4-1 | NA
CASSVEDRADNEQFF | TRBV9 | NA
CASSIRLSNQPQHF | TRBV19 | NA
CASSIMLQNEQYF | TRBV18 | NA
CASSQGYGLQETQYF | TRBV4-3 | NA
CASSLVGSGYTF | TRBV5-1 | once
CASSLGQGRHF | TRBV7-9 | NA
CASSQFPRGRGGNQPQHF | TRBV4-1 | few
CASSPNFGYTF | TRBV7-9 | NA
CASSLSGGGSEQYF | TRBV27 | NA
CASSSYLMTRSHEQFF | TRBV7-6 | NA
CASSYPSSSGNTIYF | TRBV7-9 | NA
CASSPLGGGWYGYTF | TRBV4-3 | NA
CASSITGTGGTEAFF | TRBV19 | few
CATSRVRGQGDNEQFF | TRBV15 | NA
CASRTGTGGNEQFF | TRBV6-6 | NA
CAWTPGGGQPQHF | TRBV30 | NA
CASSQGQGPYEQYF | TRBV14 | once
CASSIIVNYGYTF | TRBV19 | NA
CASSQGDRLYYF | TRBV3-1/TRBV3-2 | NA
CASSSGQGFYEQYF | TRBV19 | few
CASSLTGQGPYEQYF | TRBV27 | once